The 25 T cell receptor beta chains in this list originate from one sample, sequenced in a study of human T cells and chemical hapten exposure. TCRdb re-derived calls from the 5' RACE reads in MiXCR, one entry per CDR3 protein. The sample holds about 140,000 distinct CDR3 sequences, over 3.5% seen once. Sequencing started from total RNA isolated from unfractionated whole blood. All receptors derive from a female donor in good health.

This clonotype has at least ten counts. The chain is built from TRBV10-3 and TRBJ1-2; D gene unclear. The CDR3 contains 14 residues. Trimming took 2 bases from V and 8 from J, leaving 15 bases between them. Germline V CDR1 and CDR2: ENHRY, SYGVKD. The CDR3 DNA reads TGTGCCATCAGTGAGCTTGAGCCGGGGAAGGGCTACACCTTC. It specifies CAISELEPGKGYTF.

This clonotype was found many times. V usage is TRBV6-8 and J usage is TRBJ2-1; 9 nucleotides line up with TRBD1. Germline V CDR1 and CDR2: MNHGY, SAAAGT. The length of the CDR3 is 15 residues. The J segment lost 2 bases and the V segment lost 8 bases, leaving 7 bases of the junction unmatched. The CDR3 here is CASLTGTGTYNEQFF. The CDR3 DNA follows: TGTGCCAGCCTCACCGGGACAGGGACCTACAATGAGCAGTTCTTC.

This clonotype showed up many times. The chain uses TRBV18 and TRBJ1-1; D perhaps matches TRBD1 (5 bases). Per the germline V gene, CDR1 is KGHSH and CDR2 is LQKENI. The CDR3 loop spans 14 amino acids. Trimming removed 4 bases from V and 4 bases from J, with 13 bases in between. CDR3 amino acids: CASSRLGGTTEAFF. Here the CDR3 DNA reads TGTGCCAGCTCACGGTTGGGGGGGACCACTGAAGCTTTCTTT. The complete variable domain, with remaining parts taken from reference TRBV18 and TRBJ1-1, reads NAGVMQNPRHLVRRRGQEARLRCSPMKGHSHVYWYRQLPEEGLKFMVYLQKENIIDESGMPKERFSAEFPKEGPSILRIQQVVRGDSAAYFCASSRLGGTTEAFFGQGTRLTVV.

This clonotype occurred a few times. The rearrangement joins TRBV7-9 to TRBJ1-1; D perhaps matches TRBD1 (5 bases). CDR3 length: 14 amino acids. V was shortened by 1 base and J by 7 bases, with 13 bases between the two germline ends. The germline V gene encodes CDR1 SEHNR and CDR2 FQNEAQ (reference sequence). The DNA of the CDR3 is TGTGCCAGCAGCTTAGAAGGGCAGGGCCGTGAAGCTTTCTTT. This encodes CASSLEGQGREAFF.

The V gene is TRBV27, the J gene TRBJ2-1; possibly TRBD2 for D (6 bases). The CDR3 extends over 14 amino acids. The V gene lost 6 bases and the J gene lost 6 bases, with 15 bases spanning the gap. Germline V gene data show CDR1 as MNHEY and CDR2 as SMNVEV (reference sequence). The CDR3 loop is CASSYGGLGNEQFF. CDR3 nucleotide sequence: TGTGCCAGCAGCTATGGGGGGTTGGGCAATGAGCAGTTCTTC.

This clonotype was counted ten times or more. J is TRBJ1-5 and V is TRBV3-1; D is ambiguous. This CDR3 has 14 amino acids. In germline, CDR1 is LGHDT, CDR2 YNNKEL (reference sequence). V was shortened by 1 base and J by 4 bases, with 8 bases between the two germline ends. The CDR3 region is CASSQGRTNQPQHF. DNA for the CDR3: TGTGCCAGCAGCCAAGGGCGGACGAATCAGCCCCAGCATTTT.

This clonotype appeared once. A read error is possible here, since a much larger clone lies one base away. The chain links TRBV29-1 to TRBJ2-1, with 9 bases fitting TRBD2. Near its end, the DNA agrees better with TRBJ2-7, so the J call may be wrong. Looked up from germline, CDR1 is SQVTM and CDR2 is ANQGSEA. The CDR3 runs 14 residues. CDR3 amino acids: CSVRASGEYNEQYF. In nucleotides, the CDR3 is TGCAGCGTAAGGGCTAGCGGGGAATACAATGAGCAGTACTTC.

This clonotype was observed at least ten times. This rearrangement joins TRBV5-1 to TRBJ2-5; D gene uncertain. The CDR3 runs 12 residues. CDR1 is SGHRS, CDR2 YFSETQ, per germline. The V gene lost 7 bases and the J gene lost 1 base, with 8 bases spanning the gap. Here the CDR3 reads CASSAIQETQYF. CDR3 DNA sequence: TGCGCCAGCTCTGCCATCCAAGAGACCCAGTACTTC.

At least ten counts were recorded for this clonotype. This sequence joins TRBV12-3 or TRBV12-4 and TRBJ1-2; 7 bases agree with TRBD1. The CDR3 is made up of 14 amino acids. With V trimmed by 5 bases and J by 1 base, 4 bases remained unmatched. CDR3 amino acids: CASSKGAGNYGYTF. DNA for the CDR3: TGTGCCAGCAGTAAGGGGGCGGGTAACTATGGCTACACCTTC.

Of note for this clonotype: This may stem from a read error, because a much larger clone lies one nucleotide away. This sequence joins TRBV12-3 or TRBV12-4 and TRBJ1-3, with 7 bases fitting TRBD1. This CDR3 is 17 amino acids long. CDR3 sequence reads: CACSFGTVKTAGNTIYF. CDR3 nucleotides: TGTGCCTGCAGTTTCGGGACAGTAAAGACGGCTGGAAACACCATATATTTT.

This clonotype showed up many times. The chain combines TRBV27 with TRBJ2-3; 8 nucleotides align to TRBD2. CDR3 length: 15 residues. Looked up from germline, CDR1 is MNHEY and CDR2 is SMNVEV (reference sequence). With V trimmed by 5 bases and J by 0 bases, 4 bases remained unmatched. Here the CDR3 DNA reads TGTGCCAGCAGTCGACTAGCGAGCAGCACAGATACGCAGTATTTT. This translates into CASSRLASSTDTQYF.

This clonotype was observed many times. J is TRBJ1-4 and V is TRBV7-8; weak D call: TRBD1 (6 bases). The V end lost 5 bases, the J end lost 2 bases, and 12 bases lay between the germline ends. This CDR3 is 15 amino acids long. Germline V gives CDR1 SGHVS, CDR2 FQNEAQ. This CDR3 is CASSGHRATNEKLFF. The CDR3, as DNA: TGTGCCAGCAGCGGACACAGGGCCACTAATGAAAAACTGTTTTTT.

This clonotype was seen many times. The chain is built from TRBV6-6 and TRBJ1-4, with 8 bases fitting TRBD1. The CDR3 covers 15 residues. CDR1 MNHNY and CDR2 SVGAGI come from the germline V gene (reference sequence). V lost 6 bases and J lost 2; bases outside the gene matches: 5. CDR3: CASSIQGATNEKLFF. In DNA form, the CDR3 reads TGTGCCAGCAGCATCCAGGGGGCGACTAATGAAAAACTGTTTTTT.

This clonotype has at least ten counts. The chain uses TRBV4-3 and TRBJ2-5; possible D gene TRBD2, 5 bases. The CDR3 runs to 13 residues. CDR1 is LGHNA, CDR2 YSLEER, per germline. The V end lost 4 bases, the J end lost 2 bases, and 8 bases lay between the germline ends. CDR3 sequence (DNA): TGCGCCAGCAGCCCCAGACTACAAGAGACCCAGTACTTC. Encoded protein: CASSPRLQETQYF.

There are a few counts of this clonotype. The rearrangement links TRBV3-1 to TRBJ2-5; D is possibly TRBD1 (6 bases). Deletions cut 4 bases from V and 6 bases from J, with 18 bases between. The CDR3 is 15 residues long. Germline V gene sequence: CDR1 LGHDT, CDR2 YNNKEL (reference sequence). The CDR3, as DNA: TGTGCCAGCAGCCTCACTACAGGGTTTGCGAAGACCCAGTACTTC. Encoded protein: CASSLTTGFAKTQYF.

This clonotype was found a few times. The rearrangement uses TRBV28 and TRBJ2-1; 8 bases match TRBD1. Germline-derived CDR1 and CDR2 are MDHEN and SYDVKM. The CDR3 runs to 17 residues. J lost 5 bases, V lost 2 bases, and 11 bases had no gene match. CDR3 nucleotide sequence: TGTGCCAGCAGTTTACCGAGGACAGGGACTGATAACAATGAGCAGTTCTTC. As protein: CASSLPRTGTDNNEQFF.

This clonotype appeared many times. V gene TRBV6-2 or TRBV6-3 combines with J gene TRBJ1-1; D not certain. The V end was cut by 6 bases, the J end by 0 bases, with 8 bases between. CDR3 size: 13 residues. The germline CDR1 and CDR2 sequences are MNHEY and SVGEGT. The CDR3 loop is CASRRDLNTEAFF. In DNA form, the CDR3 reads TGTGCCAGCAGGAGGGATTTGAACACTGAAGCTTTCTTT.

This clonotype was observed many times. The chain couples TRBV29-1 to TRBJ2-1; TRBD1 matches at 8 bases. CDR3 length equals 16 residues. Germline CDR1 is SQVTM and CDR2 is ANQGSEA. V lost 2 bases, J lost 3 bases, and 9 bases stayed unmatched. The CDR3 sequence: CSVEPPTGAVYNEQFF. The CDR3 bases are TGCAGCGTTGAACCCCCGACAGGGGCGGTCTACAATGAGCAGTTCTTC.

At least ten counts were recorded for this clonotype. This chain uses TRBV5-1 with TRBJ2-7; a weak D match, TRBD1 (5 bases). The CDR3 contains 14 residues. The V gene's germline CDR1 is SGHRS and CDR2 YFSETQ. Between the trimmed V and J ends, which lost 3 bases and 0 bases, there was a span of 10 bases. The CDR3 loop reads CASSYDSSSYEQYF. Here the CDR3 DNA reads TGCGCCAGCAGCTACGACAGCAGCTCCTACGAGCAGTACTTC.

This clonotype has ten or more counts. The rearrangement links TRBV7-9 to TRBJ1-6; D remains unclear. Trimming removed 3 bases at V and 6 bases at J, with 15 bases between. Looked up from germline, CDR1 is SEHNR and CDR2 is FQNEAQ (reference sequence). The CDR3 has 16 residues. CDR3 residues: CASSFLRGSVNSPLHF. The CDR3 DNA sequence: TGTGCCAGCAGCTTTCTGCGAGGGTCGGTTAATTCACCCCTCCACTTT.

This clonotype was detected many times. The chain carries TRBV20-1 and TRBJ2-1; TRBD2 might be the D (7 bases). Germline V gives CDR1 DFQATT, CDR2 SNEGSKA (reference sequence). V shed 6 bases and J shed 2 bases, with 17 bases lying between them. The CDR3 is 15 amino acids. CDR3: CSAVLGGGPYNEQFF. CDR3 DNA sequence: TGCAGTGCAGTTTTGGGCGGGGGCCCCTACAATGAGCAGTTCTTC.

This clonotype showed up many times. The rearrangement links TRBV5-5 to TRBJ1-6, with D perhaps TRBD1 (5 bases). The CDR3 sequence is 19 residues long. V was clipped by 0 bases and J by 6 bases, with 22 bases between them. In germline, CDR1 is SGHKS, CDR2 YYEKEE (reference sequence). This chain's CDR3 is CASSLVGQGRDLSNSPLHF. Here the CDR3 DNA reads TGTGCCAGCAGCTTGGTAGGCCAGGGTCGAGATCTCTCTAATTCACCCCTCCACTTT.

This clonotype has at least ten counts. The genes are TRBV7-9 and TRBJ1-2; perhaps TRBD1 as D (6 bases). Trimming shortened V by 4 bases and J by 3 bases, and 15 bases separated the two germline ends. This CDR3 comprises 15 residues. CDR1 SEHNR and CDR2 FQNEAQ come from the germline V gene (reference sequence). CDR3 coding DNA: TGTGCCAGCAGCTCTTCGGACAGCGGAGACTATGGCTACACCTTC. It translates to CASSSSDSGDYGYTF.

At least ten counts were recorded for this clonotype. The J gene is TRBJ1-5, the V gene TRBV30; no definite D call. Trimming removed 2 bases from V and 4 bases from J, with 9 bases in between. CDR1 GTSNPN and CDR2 SVGIG come from the germline V gene (reference sequence). This CDR3 is built from 13 residues. The CDR3 region is CAWSTGRNQPQHF. The CDR3 DNA reads TGTGCCTGGAGTACTGGGCGTAATCAGCCCCAGCATTTT. The full variable domain, rest sourced from reference TRBV30 and TRBJ1-5, is SQTIHQWPATLVQPVGSPLSLECTVEGTSNPNLYWYRQAAGRGLQLLFYSVGIGQISSEVPQNLSASRPQDRQFILSSKKLLLSDSGFYLCAWSTGRNQPQHFGDGTRLSIL.

This clonotype was picked up many times. The V gene is TRBV7-2, the J gene TRBJ2-7; 9 positions agree with TRBD2. This CDR3 is built from 18 residues. The V gene's germline CDR1 is SGHTA and CDR2 FQGNSA. The V gene end was trimmed by 3 bases and the J gene end by 10 bases; junction bases not matched to a gene: 22. Here the CDR3 DNA reads TGTGCCAGCAGCTTGCACGGCGGGGGGGCTATTATGGCACGAGGTCAGTACTTC. Translated, it gives CASSLHGGGAIMARGQYF.